This paragraph covers one T cell receptor (beta chain) sequence. With 1 base clipped from V and 6 bases from J, the junction kept 3 bases outside the gene matches. Germline V gene lookup returns CDR1 MGHDK and CDR2 SYGVNS. This CDR3 contains 14 residues. This sample is part of a study of cytomegalovirus exposure and HLA in healthy donors. Amplification used 60 Vbeta primers and 13 Jbeta primers. Generated by immunoSEQ multiplex PCR, the TCRdb table keeps only in-frame clones and is missing some. Here the sample spans some 180,000 clones, over 70% being singletons. This rearrangement joins TRBV25-1 to TRBJ2-1, with TRBD2 matching 7 bases. The sample comprised PBMCs. The TCR comes from a man younger than 30 in good health and CMV-seronegative. This CDR3 is CASSEFRTSNEQFF. Written as DNA, the CDR3 is TGTGCCAGCAGTGAATTTCGGACTAGCAATGAGCAGTTCTTC.